Detailed here is one TCR beta chain. Its antigen is unidentified. This entry is derived from a study of monozygotic twins with inflammatory bowel disease. Study-wide results and limits: With inverse Simpson as the measure, TCRbeta diversity was lower in IBD patients than in healthy co-twins. Sharing of clonotypes with others was lower in IBD patients than in healthy twins, and this was especially so with disease activity.

CDR1 and CDR2 (germline): SGDLS, YYNGEE. The CDR3 spans 15 residues. Each CDR3 protein gets one entry in TCRdb, which reprocessed the 5' RACE reads and gives no DNA. Its listing shows some 99,000 distinct CDR3 sequences. Blood (about 2.5 ml) was collected from every donor individually. This TCR was recovered from a human donor with ulcerative colitis or Crohn's disease, or a healthy co-twin of an affected twin (not recorded which). This chain links TRBV9 with TRBJ1-6. Sequencing was performed on blood. Here the CDR3 reads CASSIETGGNSPLHF.